These T cell receptor beta chains were read from a single sample in a study of T cell repertoires in cytomegalovirus infection. For these receptors, no antigen is known. MiXCR was run by TCRdb on the reads, yielding one entry per CDR3 protein. This sample has about 770,000 distinct CDR3 sequences, with 25% to 30% found just once. The source was cultured CD8+ T cells from PBMCs, collected from culture after CMV antigen stimulation. These receptor sequences come from a human donor in good health (CMV status not recorded). Some clones in this sample may be carry-over from other donors' samples. CDR3s include the opening cysteine and the closing phenylalanine or tryptophan. D genes are given only for firm matches. Size values are once, few and many counts, or a class for expanded clones, and some rows have none.

few,12,TRBV20-1,NA,TRBJ1-5,CSARDGREPQHF,TGCAGTGCTAGAGATGGTAGGGAGCCCCAGCATTTT
NA,15,TRBV7-3,NA,TRBJ2-1,CASSSRASSYNEQFF,TGTGCCAGCAGCTCTCGGGCCAGCTCCTACAATGAGCAGTTCTTC
NA,16,TRBV12-3/TRBV12-4,NA,TRBJ1-5,CASSTGGSRSNQPQHF,TGTGCCAGCAGTACCGGGGGGTCTCGAAGCAATCAGCCCCAGCATTTT
NA,12,TRBV12-3/TRBV12-4,NA,TRBJ2-7,CASSFAFYEQYF,TGTGCCAGCAGTTTCGCATTTTACGAGCAGTACTTC
NA,15,TRBV14,NA,TRBJ2-6,CASSPSRRGANVLTF,TGTGCCAGCAGCCCTTCCCGGAGGGGGGCCAACGTCCTGACTTTC
few,15,TRBV4-1,NA,TRBJ2-7,CASSQSMTGSYEQYF,TGCGCCAGCAGCCAATCGATGACAGGTAGCTACGAGCAGTACTTC
NA,15,TRBV7-9,TRBD1,TRBJ1-6,CASSWDRGKNSPLHF,TGTGCCAGCAGCTGGGACAGGGGGAAAAATTCACCCCTCCACTTT
few,18,TRBV7-9,TRBD2,TRBJ2-7,CASSLTGETSGGNYEQYF,TGTGCCAGCAGCTTAACAGGAGAGACTAGCGGGGGGAACTACGAGCAGTACTTC
many,15,TRBV6-1,NA,TRBJ1-2,CASSGASSRGYGYTF,TGTGCCAGCAGTGGAGCTTCGTCGCGGGGCTATGGCTACACCTTC
NA,14,TRBV14,NA,TRBJ1-1,CASSPKPMNTEAFF,TGTGCCAGCAGCCCCAAACCAATGAACACTGAAGCTTTCTTT
few,13,TRBV20-1,TRBD1,TRBJ2-2,CSARGQFSGELFF,TGCAGTGCTAGGGGACAGTTTTCAGGGGAGCTGTTTTTT
NA,16,TRBV4-1,NA,TRBJ2-3,CASSQGILQVADTQYF,TGCGCCAGCAGCCAAGGTATCCTTCAGGTAGCAGATACGCAGTATTTT
few,15,TRBV27,NA,TRBJ2-3,CASSRGFESTDTQYF,TGTGCCAGCAGTCGAGGGTTTGAAAGCACAGATACGCAGTATTTT
NA,13,TRBV27,NA,TRBJ2-7,CASSFSRDDEQYF,TGTGCCAGCAGTTTTAGCAGGGACGACGAGCAGTACTTC
few,15,TRBV6-5,NA,TRBJ1-2,CASSYGRVLGYGYTF,TGTGCCAGCAGTTACGGGAGGGTACTTGGCTATGGCTACACCTTC
few,15,TRBV19,NA,TRBJ1-1,CASSTRGVTNTEAFF,TGTGCCAGTAGTACCCGGGGGGTTACGAACACTGAAGCTTTCTTT
NA,15,TRBV5-1,NA,TRBJ1-1,CASSFPGGANTEAFF,TGCGCCAGCAGCTTTCCCGGGGGGGCTAACACTGAAGCTTTCTTT
many,14,TRBV12-3/TRBV12-4,NA,TRBJ1-2,CASSGRPLQEGYTF,TGTGCCAGCAGTGGCCGGCCACTTCAAGAGGGCTACACCTTC
NA,13,TRBV15,NA,TRBJ1-5,CATSSGENQPQHF,TGTGCCACCAGTTCGGGGGAAAATCAGCCCCAGCATTTT
NA,14,TRBV11-2,NA,TRBJ1-3,CASSLVSFGNTIYF,TGTGCCAGCAGCTTAGTATCTTTTGGGAACACCATATATTTT
NA,14,TRBV7-8,NA,TRBJ2-5,CASSTARLAETQYF,TGTGCCAGCAGCACTGCCCGGCTCGCGGAGACCCAGTACTTC
NA,17,TRBV28,TRBD1,TRBJ2-2,CASSLPRRGPYTGELFF,TGTGCCAGCAGTTTACCCAGAAGGGGGCCCTACACCGGGGAGCTGTTTTTT
once,15,TRBV3-1,NA,TRBJ2-2,CASRMGQGHTGELFF,TGTGCCAGCAGGATGGGGCAGGGTCACACCGGGGAGCTGTTTTTT
NA,14,TRBV27,NA,TRBJ2-7,CASSFFQGAYEQYF,TGTGCCAGCAGTTTTTTTCAGGGTGCTTACGAGCAGTACTTC
NA,14,TRBV27,TRBD1,TRBJ2-7,CASSSGTGKSEQYF,TGTGCCAGCAGTTCCGGGACAGGGAAAAGCGAGCAGTACTTC
many,12,TRBV25-1,NA,TRBJ1-1,CASSEVNTEAFF,TGTGCCAGCAGTGAAGTAAACACTGAAGCTTTCTTT
NA,15,TRBV20-1,NA,TRBJ2-7,CSARDGRGPTYEQYF,TGCAGTGCTAGAGATGGCAGGGGTCCCACCTACGAGCAGTACTTC
few,14,TRBV7-6,NA,TRBJ1-3,CASRGGGPGDTIYF,TGTGCCAGCAGAGGGGGGGGCCCTGGGGACACCATATATTTT
NA,14,TRBV19,TRBD1,TRBJ1-2,CATSGDSRNYGYTF,TGTGCCACCAGTGGGGACAGCCGAAACTATGGCTACACCTTC
NA,13,TRBV2,NA,TRBJ1-1,CASPEGMNTEAFF,TGTGCCAGCCCCGAGGGGATGAACACTGAAGCTTTCTTT
many,11,TRBV6-5,NA,TRBJ2-2,CASSYGGELFF,TGTGCCAGCAGTTATGGCGGGGAGCTGTTTTTT
NA,16,TRBV7-8,TRBD2,TRBJ2-3,CASSLRRRGATDTQYF,TGTGCCAGCAGCTTACGCCGGCGGGGGGCCACAGATACGCAGTATTTT
few,16,TRBV25-1,NA,TRBJ2-4,CASSEARQLAKNIQYF,TGTGCCAGCAGTGAAGCTCGACAGTTAGCCAAAAACATTCAGTACTTC
NA,18,TRBV23-1,NA,TRBJ2-1,CASGNTEGNPFFDYEQFF,TGCGCCAGCGGCAACACGGAAGGGAATCCCTTTTTTGACTATGAGCAGTTCTTC
NA,14,TRBV19,TRBD1,TRBJ2-7,CASTHRDRDYEQYF,TGTGCCAGTACCCACCGGGACAGGGACTACGAGCAGTACTTC
few,14,TRBV6-5,NA,TRBJ1-2,CASSYGSLSYGYTF,TGTGCCAGCAGTTACGGGTCCCTTTCATATGGCTACACCTTC
few,15,TRBV7-9,NA,TRBJ1-5,CASSLDVEGNQPQHF,TGTGCCAGCAGCTTGGATGTGGAGGGGAATCAGCCCCAGCATTTT
NA,14,TRBV7-9,NA,TRBJ2-5,CASSPGEWWETQYF,TGTGCCAGCAGCCCAGGGGAGTGGTGGGAGACCCAGTACTTC
few,15,TRBV7-9,NA,TRBJ1-4,CASSLNDYSGEKLFF,TGTGCCAGCAGCTTAAACGACTACTCGGGGGAAAAACTGTTTTTT
NA,13,TRBV27,NA,TRBJ1-1,CASSLTVSTEAFF,TGTGCCAGCAGTCTCACAGTTAGCACTGAAGCTTTCTTT
NA,14,TRBV6-6,NA,TRBJ1-5,CASSYAPGGQPQHF,TGTGCCAGCAGTTACGCCCCGGGGGGCCAGCCCCAGCATTTT
NA,16,TRBV6-1,TRBD2,TRBJ2-2,CASSWTSLGNTGELFF,TGTGCCAGCAGTTGGACTAGCCTCGGGAACACCGGGGAGCTGTTTTTT
few,16,TRBV7-8,TRBD1,TRBJ2-1,CASSLAGTGGHNEQFF,TGTGCCAGCAGCTTAGCAGGGACAGGGGGCCACAATGAGCAGTTCTTC
NA,13,TRBV7-9,NA,TRBJ1-4,CASSLRNTEELFF,TGTGCCAGCAGCTTGAGGAACACCGAAGAACTGTTTTTT
many,15,TRBV7-6,NA,TRBJ1-1,CASSYTAGSVTEAFF,TGTGCCAGCAGCTATACCGCGGGGTCCGTTACTGAAGCTTTCTTT
NA,15,TRBV7-6,NA,TRBJ2-3,CASSPRHGAPDTQYF,TGTGCCAGCAGCCCACGACACGGGGCCCCAGATACGCAGTATTTT
many,13,TRBV6-1,TRBD1,TRBJ1-4,CASRGQGSEKLFF,TGTGCCAGCAGGGGACAGGGTAGTGAAAAACTGTTTTTT
few,19,TRBV7-6,TRBD1,TRBJ2-6,CASSLEGRGKSPGANVLTF,TGTGCCAGCAGCTTAGAAGGCAGGGGGAAGAGCCCTGGGGCCAACGTCCTGACTTTC
NA,12,TRBV6-1,NA,TRBJ2-1,CASITAYNEQFF,TGTGCCAGCATAACAGCCTACAATGAGCAGTTCTTC